The entry below gives a single T cell receptor beta chain sequence along with its context. Antigen unknown. Trimming took 0 bases from V and 4 from J, leaving 13 bases between them. The CDR3 extends over 15 amino acids. These data come from a study of T-cell reconstitution after alpha-beta-depleted transplantation in children. Study-level findings and limits: Fresh T-cell production supplied most of the T-cell counts and diversity seen one year after transplant. Alpha-beta T cells present about two months after transplant were reported to originate from several hundred expanded graft clones. Certain patients had high TCRbeta diversity at day 60, and it came from recipient T cells and thymic progenitors that survived.

Preparation of the TCRbeta library used unique molecular identifiers. TCRdb reanalysed the PCR reads using MiXCR and keeps one entry per CDR3 protein. The repertoire holds about 300,000 distinct CDR3 sequences, with less than 9.5% as singletons. The chain couples TRBV23-1 to TRBJ2-7; TRBD1 is a possible D gene (5 bases). TRBV23-1 is reported as an ORF; its role is uncertain. This specimen consisted of peripheral blood, obtained 360 days after TCRalphabeta/CD19-depleted stem cell transplant. This clonotype originated in a female patient aged 2-9 years who had a stem cell transplant for Fanconi anemia, so the T cells may come from the graft donor. The CDR3: CASSQSRTLLYEQYF. CDR3 nucleotides: TGCGCCAGCAGTCAATCGAGGACACTACTTTACGAGCAGTACTTC.